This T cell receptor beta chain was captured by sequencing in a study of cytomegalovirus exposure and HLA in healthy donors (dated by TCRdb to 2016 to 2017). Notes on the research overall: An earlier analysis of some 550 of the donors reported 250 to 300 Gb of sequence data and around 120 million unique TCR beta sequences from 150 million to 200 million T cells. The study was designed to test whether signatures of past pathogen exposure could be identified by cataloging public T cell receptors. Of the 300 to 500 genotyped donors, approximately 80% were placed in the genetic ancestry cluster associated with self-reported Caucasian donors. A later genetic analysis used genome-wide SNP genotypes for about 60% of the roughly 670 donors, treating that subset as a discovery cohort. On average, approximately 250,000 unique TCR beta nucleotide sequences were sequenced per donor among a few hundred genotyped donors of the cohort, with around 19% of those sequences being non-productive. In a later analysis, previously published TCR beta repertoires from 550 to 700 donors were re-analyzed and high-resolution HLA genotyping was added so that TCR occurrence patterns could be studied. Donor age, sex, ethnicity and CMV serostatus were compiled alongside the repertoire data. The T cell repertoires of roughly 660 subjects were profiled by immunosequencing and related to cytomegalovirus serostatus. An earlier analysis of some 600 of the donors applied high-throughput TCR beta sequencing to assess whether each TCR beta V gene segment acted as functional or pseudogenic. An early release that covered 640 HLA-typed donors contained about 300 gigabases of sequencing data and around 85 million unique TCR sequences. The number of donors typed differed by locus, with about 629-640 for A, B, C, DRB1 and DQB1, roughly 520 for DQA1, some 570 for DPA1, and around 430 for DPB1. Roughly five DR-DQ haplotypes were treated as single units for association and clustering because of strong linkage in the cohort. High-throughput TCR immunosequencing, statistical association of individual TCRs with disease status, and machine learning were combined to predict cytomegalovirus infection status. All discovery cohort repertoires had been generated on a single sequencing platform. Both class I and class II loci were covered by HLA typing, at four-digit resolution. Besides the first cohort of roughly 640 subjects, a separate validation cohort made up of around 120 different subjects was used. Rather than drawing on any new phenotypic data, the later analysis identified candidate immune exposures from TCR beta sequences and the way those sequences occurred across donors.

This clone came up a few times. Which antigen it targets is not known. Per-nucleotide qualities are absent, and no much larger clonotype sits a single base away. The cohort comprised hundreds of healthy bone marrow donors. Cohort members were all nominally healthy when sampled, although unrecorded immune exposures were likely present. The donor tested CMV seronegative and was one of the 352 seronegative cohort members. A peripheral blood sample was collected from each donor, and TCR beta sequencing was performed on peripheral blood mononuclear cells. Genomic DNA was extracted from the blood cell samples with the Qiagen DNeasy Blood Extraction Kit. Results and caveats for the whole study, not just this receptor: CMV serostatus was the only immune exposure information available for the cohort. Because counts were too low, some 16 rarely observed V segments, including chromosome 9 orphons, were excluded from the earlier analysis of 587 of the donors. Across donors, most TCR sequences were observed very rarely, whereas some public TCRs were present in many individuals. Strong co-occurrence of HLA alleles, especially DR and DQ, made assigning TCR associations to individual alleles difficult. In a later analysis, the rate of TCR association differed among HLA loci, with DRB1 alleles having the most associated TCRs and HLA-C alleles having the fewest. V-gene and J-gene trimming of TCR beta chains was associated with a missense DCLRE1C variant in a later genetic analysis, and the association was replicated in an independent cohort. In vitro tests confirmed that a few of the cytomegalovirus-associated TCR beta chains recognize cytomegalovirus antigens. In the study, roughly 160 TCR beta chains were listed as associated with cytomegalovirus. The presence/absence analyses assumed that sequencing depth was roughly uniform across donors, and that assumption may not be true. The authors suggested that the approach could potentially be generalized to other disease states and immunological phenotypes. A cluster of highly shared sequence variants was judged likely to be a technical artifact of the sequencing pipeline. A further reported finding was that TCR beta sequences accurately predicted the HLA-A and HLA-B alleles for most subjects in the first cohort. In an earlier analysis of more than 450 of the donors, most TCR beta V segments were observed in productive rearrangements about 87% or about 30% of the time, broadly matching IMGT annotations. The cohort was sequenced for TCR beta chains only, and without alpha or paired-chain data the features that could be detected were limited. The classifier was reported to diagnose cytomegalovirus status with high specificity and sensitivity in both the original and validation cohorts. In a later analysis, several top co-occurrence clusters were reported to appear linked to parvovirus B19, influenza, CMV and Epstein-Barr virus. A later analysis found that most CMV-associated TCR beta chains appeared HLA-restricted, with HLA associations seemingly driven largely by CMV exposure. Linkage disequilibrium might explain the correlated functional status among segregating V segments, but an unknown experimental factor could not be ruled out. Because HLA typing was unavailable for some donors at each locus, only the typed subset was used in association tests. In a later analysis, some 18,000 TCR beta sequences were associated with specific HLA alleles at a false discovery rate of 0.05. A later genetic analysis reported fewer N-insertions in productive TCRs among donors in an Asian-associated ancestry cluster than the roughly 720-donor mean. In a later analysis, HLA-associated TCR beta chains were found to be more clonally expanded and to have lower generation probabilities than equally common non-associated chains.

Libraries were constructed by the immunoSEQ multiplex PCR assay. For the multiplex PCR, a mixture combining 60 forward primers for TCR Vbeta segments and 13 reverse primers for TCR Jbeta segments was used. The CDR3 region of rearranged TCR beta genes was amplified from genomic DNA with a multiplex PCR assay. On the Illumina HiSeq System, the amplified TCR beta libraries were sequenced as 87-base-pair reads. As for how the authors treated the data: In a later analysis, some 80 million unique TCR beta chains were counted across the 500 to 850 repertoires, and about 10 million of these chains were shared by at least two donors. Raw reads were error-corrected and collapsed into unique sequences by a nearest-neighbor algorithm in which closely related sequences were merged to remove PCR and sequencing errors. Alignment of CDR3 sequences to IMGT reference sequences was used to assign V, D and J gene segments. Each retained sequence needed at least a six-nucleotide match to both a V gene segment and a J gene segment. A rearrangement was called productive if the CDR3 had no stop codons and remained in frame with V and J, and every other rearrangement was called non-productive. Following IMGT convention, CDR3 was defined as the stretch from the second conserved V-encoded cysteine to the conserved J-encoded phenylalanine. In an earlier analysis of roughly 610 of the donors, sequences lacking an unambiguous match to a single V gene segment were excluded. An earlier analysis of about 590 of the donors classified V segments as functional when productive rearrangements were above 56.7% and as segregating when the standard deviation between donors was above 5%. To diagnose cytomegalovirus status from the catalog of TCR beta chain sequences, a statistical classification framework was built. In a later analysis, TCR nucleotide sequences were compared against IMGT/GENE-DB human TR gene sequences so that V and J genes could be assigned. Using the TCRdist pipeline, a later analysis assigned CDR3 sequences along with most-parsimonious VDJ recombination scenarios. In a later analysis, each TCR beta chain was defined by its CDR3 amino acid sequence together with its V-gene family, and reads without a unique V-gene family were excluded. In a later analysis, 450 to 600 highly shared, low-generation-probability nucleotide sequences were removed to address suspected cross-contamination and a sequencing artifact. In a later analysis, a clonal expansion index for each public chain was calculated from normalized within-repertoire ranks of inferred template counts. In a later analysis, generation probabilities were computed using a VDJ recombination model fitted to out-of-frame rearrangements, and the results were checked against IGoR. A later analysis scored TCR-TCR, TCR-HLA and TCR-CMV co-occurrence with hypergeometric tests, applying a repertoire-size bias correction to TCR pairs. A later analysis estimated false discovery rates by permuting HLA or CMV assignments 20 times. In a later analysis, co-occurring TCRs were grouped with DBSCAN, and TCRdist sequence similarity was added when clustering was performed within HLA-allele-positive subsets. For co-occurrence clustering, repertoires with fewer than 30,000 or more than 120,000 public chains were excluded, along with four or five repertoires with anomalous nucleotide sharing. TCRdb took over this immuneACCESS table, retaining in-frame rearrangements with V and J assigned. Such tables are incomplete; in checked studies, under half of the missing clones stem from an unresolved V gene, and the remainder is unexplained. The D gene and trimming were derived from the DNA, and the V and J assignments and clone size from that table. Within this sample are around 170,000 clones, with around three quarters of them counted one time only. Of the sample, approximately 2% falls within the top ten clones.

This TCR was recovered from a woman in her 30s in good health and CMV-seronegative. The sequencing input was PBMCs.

The CDR3 region: CASSLYPGTEDYTF. The nucleotide sequence reads as follows: TGCGCCAGCAGCTTGTACCCGGGAACGGAAGACTACACCTTC. Recombination connected TRBV5-1 to TRBJ1-2, with the D gene call left open. CDR1 and CDR2 were assigned from the germline V gene as SGHRS and YFSETQ. The CDR3 covers 14 residues, taking in both the cysteine and the phenylalanine. Kept here is only the CDR3 DNA, which spans 42 bases and is read in frame from base 1. Deletion took 1 base off V and 10 bases off J, with a span of 17 bases between the germline ends. Full variable domain (CDR3 extended with the reference TRBV5-1 and TRBJ1-2 proteins): KAGVTQTPRYLIKTRGQQVTLSCSPISGHRSVSWYQQTPGQGLQFLFEYFSETQRNKGNFPGRFSGRQFSNSRSEMNVSTLELGDSALYLCASSLYPGTEDYTFGSGTRLTVV.